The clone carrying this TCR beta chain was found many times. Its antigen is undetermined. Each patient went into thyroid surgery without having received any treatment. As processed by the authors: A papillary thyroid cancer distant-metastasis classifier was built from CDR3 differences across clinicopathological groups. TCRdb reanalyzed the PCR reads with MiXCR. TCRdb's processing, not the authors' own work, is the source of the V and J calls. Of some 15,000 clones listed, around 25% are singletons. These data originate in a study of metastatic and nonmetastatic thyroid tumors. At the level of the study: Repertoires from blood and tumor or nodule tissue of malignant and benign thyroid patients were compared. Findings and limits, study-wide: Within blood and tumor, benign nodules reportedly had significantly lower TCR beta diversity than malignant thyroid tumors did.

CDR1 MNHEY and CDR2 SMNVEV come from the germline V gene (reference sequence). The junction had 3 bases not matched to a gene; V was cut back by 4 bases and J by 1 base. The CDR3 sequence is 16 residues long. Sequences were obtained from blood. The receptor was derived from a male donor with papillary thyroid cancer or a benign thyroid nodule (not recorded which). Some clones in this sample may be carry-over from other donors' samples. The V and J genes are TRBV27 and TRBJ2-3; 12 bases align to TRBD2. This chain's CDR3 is CASSSRLAGGTDTQYF. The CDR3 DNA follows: TGTGCCAGCAGTTCTAGACTAGCGGGAGGCACAGATACGCAGTATTTT.